This T cell receptor beta chain was captured by sequencing in a study of siplizumab effects on memory and regulatory T cells (dated by TCRdb to the late 2010s). Background for the entire study: The study examined how the anti-CD2 antibody siplizumab affects alloreactive T-cell subsets in allogeneic mixed lymphocyte reactions built from human PBMCs. The research as a whole found: Whether proliferating Tregs from siplizumab cultures were suppressive was not functionally confirmed. For roughly 80-96% of proliferating CD4+ or CD8+ clones, no naive or memory phenotype could be assigned. Sequences below about 10^-5 frequency were poorly captured, so only a minor fraction of alloreactive clones could be mapped to unstimulated subsets. Compared with memory T cells, unstimulated naive T cells appeared more diverse, and naive cells seemed to make a substantial contribution to the alloresponse. Among mappable alloreactive CD4+ clones, the Treg-derived fraction averaged approximately 72% with siplizumab versus 25% to 30% in control reactions. Siplizumab significantly lowered the cumulative frequency of alloreactive sequences that could be traced to unstimulated CD4+ memory T cells.

As regards this clone: Its binding antigen is unknown. Within one base of it there is no much larger clone, and no base qualities were kept.

Sorted unstimulated T cells and proliferating T cells recovered from mixed lymphocyte reactions were subjected to TCRbeta CDR3 sequencing. Fresh whole blood from approximately 10 HLA-typed healthy donors was used to isolate PBMCs. To map where alloreactive clones came from, CD4+ non-regulatory T cells in the unstimulated state were FACS-sorted. Libraries came from the immunoSEQ multiplex PCR assay. Each sample had 9 x 10^4 or so TCR templates assayed by the deep sequencing platform. Genomic DNA extracted from sorted T cells was used for TCRbeta CDR3 sequencing. In the source study's methods: The R programming language was used for the clonal analysis of the TCRbeta CDR3 data. Alloreactive CD4+ and CD8+ clones were defined by comparing unstimulated samples with post-reaction CFSE-low samples. Regulatory or non-regulatory origin was assigned to alloreactive CD4+ clones by matching of sequences to sorted unstimulated Treg and non-Treg repertoires. TCRdb retrieved this table from immuneACCESS and kept in-frame rearrangements only. Not all clones are present; in checked studies, unresolved V genes account for under half, and no reason is known for the remainder. Clonal size and the V and J genes are those of that table, whereas D and trimming came from the DNA. For this sample the table gives some 110,000 clones, of which roughly 94% were detected only once. Roughly 1.5% of the sample rests with the top ten.

The sample was non-Treg CD4+ T cells sorted from blood. Per the publication, the cell subset or site label means: FACS-sorted unstimulated CD4+ non-regulatory T cells. This clonotype was obtained from a human donor in good health.

The nucleotide sequence is TGTGCCAGCAGAGACAGGCGCCAGCCCCAGCATTTT. This translates into CASRDRRQPQHF. The chain is assembled from TRBV6-1 and TRBJ1-5; a weak D assignment points to TRBD1 (6 bases agree). The CDR3 goes from the cysteine to the phenylalanine over 12 residues. Just CDR3 DNA is preserved here, 36 bases in frame from base 1. V sheds 6 bases and J sheds 7 bases, leaving 10 bases between their ends. CDR1 and CDR2 (MNHNS, SASEGT) derive from the germline V gene.